What follows are 16 T cell receptor beta chains derived from one specimen sequenced in a study of blood T cell repertoires in COVID-19. Profiling relied on immunoSEQ multiplex PCR, and the TCRdb table lists in-frame clones only, not all of them. The sample lists about 250,000 clones, 88% seen once, with approximately 3% in the top ten. Sequencing was performed on PBMCs or T cells enriched from blood (not recorded which). The source is a woman aged 45-65 years who had recovered from COVID-19.

The V call is TRBV6-5, the J call TRBJ2-7; 7 bases fit TRBD1. Germline-derived CDR1 and CDR2 are MNHEY and SVGAGI. The V segment lost 0 bases and the J segment 5 bases; nucleotides outside the gene matches: 10. This CDR3 has 16 amino acids. CDR3 sequence (DNA): TGTGCCAGCAGTTACTCCAGACAGGGCCACGTCCACGAGCAGTACTTC. Protein: CASSYSRQGHVHEQYF.

This chain uses TRBV7-9 with TRBJ1-2, with 7 bases lining up with TRBD1. This CDR3 has 15 residues. The trim removed 5 bases at V and 5 bases at J, leaving 11 bases unmatched. Looked up from germline, CDR1 is SEHNR and CDR2 is FQNEAQ (reference sequence). DNA for the CDR3: TGTGCCAGCAGCACCCGTCAAGCAGGGGGATATGGCTACACCTTC. Protein sequence: CASSTRQAGGYGYTF.

This chain joins TRBV2 and TRBJ2-7; D not certain. Trimming pared 6 bases from V and 2 bases from J, leaving 8 bases between. Per the germline V gene, CDR1 is SNHLY and CDR2 is FYNNEI. The CDR3 has 12 residues. DNA for the CDR3: TGTGCCAGCAGGCAGGCTGCCTACGAGCAGTACTTC. Protein product: CASRQAAYEQYF.

This chain uses TRBV29-1 with TRBJ1-4; tentative D call: TRBD1 (6 bases). The germline V and J ends were trimmed by 7 bases and 5 bases, with 11 bases remaining between them. The CDR3 has 12 amino acids. In germline, CDR1 is SQVTM, CDR2 ANQGSEA. The CDR3 spells CSAGVMNEKLFF. The CDR3, as DNA: TGCAGCGCAGGGGTCATGAATGAAAAACTGTTTTTT. Filled out from reference TRBV29-1 and TRBJ1-4, the complete variable domain reads SAVISQKPSRDICQRGTSLTIQCQVDSQVTMMFWYRQQPGQSLTLIATANQGSEATYESGFVIDKFPISRPNLTFSTLTVSNMSPEDSSIYLCSAGVMNEKLFFGSGTQLSVL.

Regarding this clone: One junction end disagrees with the germline gene, perhaps due to a read error. The chain employs TRBV29-1 and TRBJ2-1, with 11 bases aligning to TRBD2. Germline V gene sequence: CDR1 SQVTM, CDR2 ANQGSEA. The CDR3 spans 14 residues. DNA for the CDR3: TGCAGCGTCGAAGGGACTAGCGGTCGCGATGAGCAGTTCTTC. The encoded protein is CSVEGTSGRDEQFF.

This clone was observed a single time. The rearrangement joins TRBV12-3 or TRBV12-4 to TRBJ1-4; TRBD1 might be the D (6 bases). The CDR3 has 12 residues. V lost 6 bases and J lost 7, with 9 bases in between. The DNA for the CDR3 is TGTGCCAGCAGGAGGGGGAGTGAAAAACTGTTTTTT. This sequence encodes CASRRGSEKLFF.

The chain has TRBV29-1 and TRBJ2-2, with 9 bases lining up with TRBD1. CDR3 size: 14 residues. V was pared by 8 bases and J by 0 bases, with 4 bases of the junction left unmatched. Germline assignment: CDR1 SQVTM and CDR2 ANQGSEA. For the CDR3, the DNA is TGCAGCACACGGGACAGGGCGAACACCGGGGAGCTGTTTTTT. This gives the protein CSTRDRANTGELFF.

This chain joins TRBV7-2 and TRBJ1-5, with 7 positions matching TRBD1. Germline values: CDR1 SGHTA, CDR2 FQGNSA. After removal of 5 bases from V and 4 bases from J, the junction contained 11 bases not matched to a gene. The CDR3 sequence is 16 residues long. CDR3 residues: CASSPRIGGVNQPQHF. CDR3 DNA: TGTGCCAGCAGCCCCCGGATAGGGGGCGTGAATCAGCCCCAGCATTTT.

The chain couples TRBV24-1 to TRBJ1-5; 10 nucleotides agree with TRBD1. Germline V gene data show CDR1 as KGHDR and CDR2 as SFDVKD. V trimming: 7 bases; J trimming: 3 bases; junction bases outside the gene matches: 5. CDR3 length: 15 residues. The CDR3 loop reads CATSRGQGVNQPQHF. The CDR3 coding sequence is TGTGCCACCAGCCGAGGACAGGGGGTCAATCAGCCCCAGCATTTT.

V is TRBV21-1 and J is TRBJ1-6; TRBD1, as called in the table, went unchecked against the DNA. TRBV21-1 is a known pseudogene. The CDR3 is 19 amino acids. CDR3 residues: CASSNHRGQESSYNSPLHF. CDR3 nucleotides: TGTGCCAGCAGCAACCACCGGGGACAGGAGAGCTCCTATAATTCACCCCTCCACTTT.

The chain uses TRBV9 and TRBJ2-3, with 8 nucleotides matching TRBD1. This CDR3 has 13 amino acids. CDR1 and CDR2 (germline): SGDLS, YYNGEE. V shed 3 bases, J shed 4 bases, and the junction held 1 base outside the gene matches. The CDR3 sequence: CASSGTGSDTQYF. The CDR3 DNA follows: TGTGCCAGCAGCGGGACAGGGTCAGATACGCAGTATTTT.

The chain employs TRBV24-1 and TRBJ2-1, with TRBD1 matching 9 bases. Germline CDR1 and CDR2: KGHDR and SFDVKD. The CDR3 is 15 amino acids. Trimming cost V 7 bases and J 6 bases; bases outside gene matches: 9. The DNA for the CDR3 is TGTGCCACCAGCCCCCGGGACAGGGACCTCAATGAGCAGTTCTTC. This sequence encodes CATSPRDRDLNEQFF.

The J gene is TRBJ2-3, the V gene TRBV15; a weak D match, TRBD1 (6 bases). CDR1 is LNHNV and CDR2 is YYDKDF in the germline V gene (reference sequence). CDR3 length: 14 amino acids. Trimming shortened V by 5 bases and J by 2 bases, and 11 bases separated the two germline ends. The CDR3 here is CATSEGHLTDTQYF. The CDR3 region has the DNA TGTGCCACCAGCGAGGGACACCTCACAGATACGCAGTATTTT.

The chain joins TRBV9 to TRBJ1-1; 9 bases match TRBD1. CDR3 length: 16 residues. The germline gives CDR1 SGDLS, CDR2 YYNGEE. Trimming took 4 bases from V and 0 from J; bases not matched to a gene: 7. Here the CDR3 reads CASSSGTGLMNTEAFF. The CDR3 nucleotides read TGTGCCAGCAGCTCCGGGACAGGGCTCATGAACACTGAAGCTTTCTTT. Filled out from reference TRBV9 and TRBJ1-1, the complete variable domain reads DSGVTQTPKHLITATGQRVTLRCSPRSGDLSVYWYQQSLDQGLQFLIQYYNGEERAKGNILERFSAQQFPDLHSELNLSSLELGDSALYFCASSSGTGLMNTEAFFGQGTRLTVV.

In this sample, this clone turned up many times. This chain uses TRBV7-2 with TRBJ1-2; D remains ambiguous. This CDR3 is 12 amino acids long. The V gene's germline CDR1 is SGHTA and CDR2 FQGNSA. Between the trimmed V and J ends, which lost 5 bases and 3 bases, there was a span of 7 bases. CDR3 sequence: CASSQNYYGYTF. The DNA of the CDR3 is TGTGCCAGCAGCCAAAACTACTATGGCTACACCTTC.

V is TRBV6-5 and J is TRBJ1-2, with 7 bases identical to TRBD1. With 7 bases clipped from V and 4 bases from J, the junction kept 9 bases outside the gene matches. From germline, CDR1 is MNHEY and CDR2 SVGAGI. This CDR3 comprises 14 residues. CDR3 bases: TGTGCCAGCATTCATGGGACAGAGGGCTATGGCTACACCTTC. Residues: CASIHGTEGYGYTF.